The clone carrying this T cell receptor (beta chain) was picked up many times. Its specificity is not known. CDR3 size: 15 residues. Looked up from germline, CDR1 is DFQATT and CDR2 is SNEGSKA (reference sequence). V dropped 5 bases and J dropped 5; count of bases not matched to a gene: 10. RNA transcripts served as the template for amplifying TCR beta CDR3 regions. Primed by the HTBI set, a first-round RT-PCR was run on the TCR CDR3. Using its own MiXCR run on the multiplex PCR reads, TCRdb lists one record per CDR3 protein. The table records approximately 590,000 distinct CDR3 sequences, 15% to 17% of them present only once. The sample belongs to a study of T cells in Graves' hyperthyroidism and ophthalmopathy. Overall study findings and caveats: Using 13 V-J features, a model discriminated ophthalmopathy from stable hyperthyroidism.

Sequenced material: blood. The chain joins TRBV20-1 to TRBJ2-1, with 9 bases aligning to TRBD2. This sequence was found in a woman between 25 and 40 years old with Graves' hyperthyroidism. CDR3 nucleotides: TGCAGTGCTTACCGGGGCGGGAGGGAAGACAATGAGCAGTTCTTC. Encoded protein: CSAYRGGREDNEQFF.